These 21 T cell receptor beta chains were sequenced from one sample in a study of OX40 agonist ivuxolimab in advanced cancers. Clones were sequenced by immunoSEQ multiplex PCR, and TCRdb holds only the in-frame ones, with some missing. The table includes nearly 80,000 clones, 80% to 95% detected once. Sequencing was performed on CD4+ or CD8+ T cells sorted from blood, taken in a trial of the OX40 agonist ivuxolimab. These receptor sequences come from an adult with an advanced solid tumor such as melanoma, head and neck, liver or kidney cancer.

The V and J genes are TRBV11-2 and TRBJ2-1; D remains unclear. The V end lost 2 bases, the J end lost 0 bases, and 14 bases lay between the germline ends. The CDR3 has 17 residues. Looked up from germline, CDR1 is SGHAT and CDR2 is FQNNGV. CDR3: CASSLRAGRSSYNEQFF. The CDR3 coding sequence is TGTGCCAGCAGCTTAAGGGCCGGGCGCAGCTCCTACAATGAGCAGTTCTTC.

This chain uses TRBV28 with TRBJ2-7, with a possible D match to TRBD1 (6 bases). The CDR3 runs to 16 residues. Germline V CDR1 and CDR2: MDHEN, SYDVKM. Between the trimmed V and J ends, which lost 5 bases and 3 bases, there was a span of 20 bases. The CDR3 DNA is TGTGCCAGCAGTGCCTCAGGGACACTAGAATACTACGAGCAGTACGTC. Amino acid sequence: CASSASGTLEYYEQYV.

CDR3 DNA sequence: TGTGCCAGCAGCCAAGAACTTACAAGCTCTGGAAACACCATATATTTT. Its translation is CASSQELTSSGNTIYF. The gene calls are TRBV14 and TRBJ1-3; no clear D gene. The V gene lost 0 bases and the J gene lost 0 bases, with 9 bases spanning the gap. The length of the CDR3 is 16 residues. The V gene's germline CDR1 is SGHDN and CDR2 FVKESK.

This rearrangement joins TRBV30 to TRBJ1-1, with D perhaps matching TRBD1 (6 bases). Germline V gene data show CDR1 as GTSNPN and CDR2 as SVGIG (reference sequence). Trimming removed 5 bases at V and 1 base at J, with 11 bases between. The CDR3 is made up of 13 amino acids. Written as DNA, the CDR3 is TGTGCCTGGGGCAGGGGTTCGAACACTGAAGCTTTCTTT. Its translation: CAWGRGSNTEAFF.

V and J are TRBV7-9 and TRBJ1-1; D remains ambiguous. Germline-derived CDR1 and CDR2 are SEHNR and FQNEAQ (reference sequence). V lost 4 bases and J lost 0, with 12 bases in between. This CDR3 contains 15 residues. The CDR3 sequence: CASSSYTELNTEAFF. The CDR3 nucleotides read TGTGCCAGCAGCTCATATACAGAATTGAACACTGAAGCTTTCTTT.

The V gene is TRBV6-1, the J gene TRBJ1-4; TRBD1 is a possible D gene (5 bases). The germline CDR1 and CDR2 sequences are MNHNS and SASEGT. The CDR3 totals 14 residues. Trimming left V 5 bases short and J 0 bases short, with 7 bases between. This chain's CDR3 is CASSRQPTNEKLFF. CDR3 coding DNA: TGTGCCAGCAGTAGACAGCCAACTAATGAAAAACTGTTTTTT.

The V gene is TRBV5-1, the J gene TRBJ1-1; perhaps TRBD1 as D (6 bases). Germline V lookup: CDR1 SGHRS, CDR2 YFSETQ. CDR3 size: 16 residues. Trimming cost V 0 bases and J 0 bases, with 12 bases left between them. The CDR3 nucleotides are TGCGCCAGCAGCTTGGAGCAGGGGCCGATGAACACTGAAGCTTTCTTT. Its protein is CASSLEQGPMNTEAFF.

The chain employs TRBV6-5 and TRBJ1-6; the match to TRBD1 covers 9 bases. Germline V gene data show CDR1 as MNHEY and CDR2 as SVGAGI. The V segment lost 7 bases and the J segment 9 bases; nucleotides outside the gene matches: 10. This CDR3 comprises 15 residues. The CDR3 region is CASTQVGTGLSPLHF. The CDR3 coding sequence is TGTGCCAGCACCCAAGTCGGGACAGGGCTTTCACCCCTCCACTTT.

The chain has TRBV7-2 and TRBJ1-1; possibly TRBD1 for D (5 bases). Deletions cut 3 bases from V and 4 bases from J, with 15 bases between. There are 15 residues in the CDR3. Germline V CDR1 and CDR2: SGHTA, FQGNSA. The CDR3 reads CASSFAPTVPTEAFF. In DNA form, the CDR3 reads TGTGCCAGCAGCTTTGCTCCGACAGTCCCCACTGAAGCTTTCTTT. The entire variable domain, with the rest obtained from reference TRBV7-2 and TRBJ1-1, is as follows: GAGVSQSPSNKVTEKGKDVELRCDPISGHTALYWYRQSLGQGLEFLIYFQGNSAPDKSGLPSDRFSAERTGGSVSTLTIQRTQQEDSAVYLCASSFAPTVPTEAFFGQGTRLTVV.

V gene TRBV6-5 combines with J gene TRBJ2-7, with D possibly TRBD2 on 6 matching bases. The germline V gene encodes CDR1 MNHEY and CDR2 SVGAGI. The germline V and J ends were trimmed by 0 bases and 6 bases, with 15 bases remaining between them. This CDR3 spans 15 amino acids. The CDR3: CASSYSGQGGGEQYF. The CDR3 DNA follows: TGTGCCAGCAGTTACTCAGGGCAGGGAGGCGGCGAGCAGTACTTC.

The V call is TRBV6-4, the J call TRBJ2-7; 8 bases line up with TRBD2. The CDR3 runs 13 residues. V was clipped by 3 bases and J by 4 bases; unmatched bases: 2. Germline CDR1 is MRHNA and CDR2 is SNTAGT. As DNA, the CDR3 is TGTGCCAGCAGTGAAATAGCGGGGTACGAGCAGTACTTC. This encodes CASSEIAGYEQYF.

In DNA form, the CDR3 reads TGTGCCAGCGGATCCTCTGGAAACACCATATATTTT. This encodes CASGSSGNTIYF. V and J are TRBV6-5 and TRBJ1-3; D gene ambiguous. With 8 bases removed from V and 0 bases from J, the gap between germline ends came to 5 bases. Germline assignment: CDR1 MNHEY and CDR2 SVGAGI. The CDR3 is made up of 12 amino acids.

This clone was found once. The gene calls are TRBV5-8 and TRBJ1-6; possible D gene TRBD1, 6 bases. CDR1 is SGHTS, CDR2 YDEGEE, per germline. With 3 bases removed from V and 7 bases from J, the gap between germline ends came to 11 bases. The CDR3 runs 14 residues. The CDR3 protein is CASSSGTNNSPLHF. The CDR3 region has the DNA TGTGCCAGCAGCTCCGGGACAAACAATTCACCCCTCCACTTT.

This clone was seen only once. This chain uses TRBV23-1 with TRBJ2-3; 8 nucleotides match TRBD2. TRBV23-1 is an ORF, with its function uncertain. CDR3 length: 16 residues. The V segment lost 4 bases and the J segment 6 bases; nucleotides outside the gene matches: 12. CDR3 bases: TGCGCCAGCAGTCCCAGAGGGCGGGGGGACCTCGATACGCAGTATTTT. Translating it yields CASSPRGRGDLDTQYF.

This chain links TRBV5-1 with TRBJ2-2; 8 bases agree with TRBD2. V was clipped by 1 base and J by 1 base; unmatched bases: 6. CDR3 size: 17 residues. Looked up from germline, CDR1 is SGHRS and CDR2 is YFSETQ. CDR3 loop: CASSLSTLAGNTGELFF. The CDR3 DNA reads TGCGCCAGCAGCTTGAGTACGCTAGCGGGGAACACCGGGGAGCTGTTTTTT. Complete variable domain (other parts from reference TRBV5-1 and TRBJ2-2): KAGVTQTPRYLIKTRGQQVTLSCSPISGHRSVSWYQQTPGQGLQFLFEYFSETQRNKGNFPGRFSGRQFSNSRSEMNVSTLELGDSALYLCASSLSTLAGNTGELFFGEGSRLTVL.

This rearrangement joins TRBV7-9 to TRBJ2-3, with a possible D match to TRBD2 (6 bases). The CDR3 spans 13 residues. Between the trimmed V and J ends, which lost 6 bases and 1 base, there was a span of 8 bases. The germline V gene has CDR1 SEHNR and CDR2 FQNEAQ (reference sequence). CDR3 loop: CASSWGGTDTQYF. CDR3 coding DNA: TGTGCCAGCAGTTGGGGGGGCACAGATACGCAGTATTTT.

The rearrangement joins TRBV7-9 to TRBJ2-7; no firm D call. The V gene's germline CDR1 is SEHNR and CDR2 FQNEAQ (reference sequence). This CDR3 comprises 12 residues. Trimming pared 5 bases from V and 0 bases from J, leaving 5 bases between. CDR3 region: CASSPSSYEQYF. The CDR3 DNA reads as TGTGCCAGCAGCCCGTCCTCCTACGAGCAGTACTTC.

The chain links TRBV6-1 to TRBJ1-4; D perhaps matches TRBD1 (5 bases). Trimming removed 2 bases from V and 4 bases from J, with 8 bases in between. The V gene's germline CDR1 is MNHNS and CDR2 SASEGT. There are 14 residues in the CDR3. The CDR3 DNA reads TGTGCCAGCAGTGAACGGGGACTTAATGAAAAACTGTTTTTT. This codes for CASSERGLNEKLFF.

CDR3 nucleotides: TGCAGCGTTGACAGGGACCAAGAGACCCAGTACTTC. Translating it yields CSVDRDQETQYF. V is TRBV29-1 and J is TRBJ2-5; D might be TRBD1 (5 bases). Trimming took off 3 bases at V and 0 bases at J, with 5 bases between the two ends. The CDR3 length is 12 residues. Per the germline V gene, CDR1 is SQVTM and CDR2 is ANQGSEA.

This clone came up once. This chain links TRBV5-6 with TRBJ2-7; D ambiguous. Germline assignment: CDR1 SGHDT and CDR2 YYEEEE. V dropped 0 bases and J dropped 7 bases, with 8 bases sitting between them. This CDR3 spans 12 amino acids. The CDR3 coding sequence is TGTGCCAGCAGCTTGGGCCCCCTGGAGCAGTACTTC. This codes for CASSLGPLEQYF.

This chain uses TRBV28 with TRBJ1-1; 7 bases map to TRBD1. The V segment lost 2 bases and the J segment 4 bases; nucleotides outside the gene matches: 7. This CDR3 is built from 15 residues. Germline V gene sequence: CDR1 MDHEN, CDR2 SYDVKM. In nucleotides, the CDR3 is TGTGCCAGCAGTTTAGGCCCAGGGGGGGGCACTGAAGCTTTCTTT. Its translation is CASSLGPGGGTEAFF.